The rows below give T cell receptor beta chains drawn from one sample of a study of T cells and Merkel cell carcinoma outcomes. Profiling relied on immunoSEQ multiplex PCR, and the TCRdb table lists in-frame clones only, not all of them. The sample holds 9,500 to 15,000 clones; roughly 95% are singletons and the top ten take approximately 0.97%. Sequenced input: tumor tissue from Merkel cell carcinoma. The receptors derive from a human donor with Merkel cell carcinoma. Each CDR3 is given with its conserved first and last residue. A D gene is named only where the DNA matches it firmly. A row's size may be missing; if present it is once, few, many or a size class.

clone size,J gene,V gene,D gene,CDR3 DNA,CDR3 protein
once,TRBJ2-3,TRBV2,NA,TGTGCCAGCAGAGTAGGCCCAACCACAGATACGCAGTATTTT,CASRVGPTTDTQYF
NA,TRBJ2-1,TRBV28,NA,TGTGCCAGCAGCCCATTAGGGGGGCGCGGCTACAATGAGCAGTTCTTC,CASSPLGGRGYNEQFF
once,TRBJ1-2,TRBV25-1,NA,TGTGCCAGCAGTAGATCGTCCAACTATGGCTACACCTTC,CASSRSSNYGYTF
NA,TRBJ2-3,TRBV30,NA,TGTGCCTGGGCTTTGGGGTCTAGCACAGATACGCAGTATTTT,CAWALGSSTDTQYF
NA,TRBJ2-7,TRBV7-2,TRBD1,TGTGCCAGCAGCTTCGGGACAGTGGACTACGAGCAGTACTTC,CASSFGTVDYEQYF
once,TRBJ1-5,TRBV6-6,NA,TGTGCCAGCAGTAGAAATCGCAGGGGTACCAATCAGCCCCAGCATTTT,CASSRNRRGTNQPQHF
NA,TRBJ2-7,TRBV11-2,NA,TGTGCCAGCAGCCCGCTCTCCGGCGAGCAGTACTTC,CASSPLSGEQYF
NA,TRBJ2-7,TRBV7-2,NA,TGTGCCAGCAGCCCCACCTACGGCGAGCAGTACTTC,CASSPTYGEQYF
NA,TRBJ1-5,TRBV18,NA,TGTGCCAGCTCTCCCTCCGGAGGGGATCAGCCCCAGCATTTT,CASSPSGGDQPQHF
once,TRBJ2-2,TRBV5-1,TRBD1,TGCGCCAGCAGCTCGGGACAGGGTGTCGCGAACACCGGGGAGCTGTTTTTT,CASSSGQGVANTGELFF
NA,TRBJ1-2,TRBV6-5,TRBD1,TGTGCCAGCAGTAAACGACAGGGGGCTGGGTATGGCTACACCTTC,CASSKRQGAGYGYTF
NA,TRBJ2-1,TRBV30,NA,TGTGCCTGGATCCCTCGAGCCCTTCTCGGAAGCTCCTACAATGAGCAGTTCTTC,CAWIPRALLGSSYNEQFF
NA,TRBJ1-4,TRBV11-2,NA,TGTGCCAGCAGCTTAAGAACAACAGGGCAGGAAAAACTGTTTTTT,CASSLRTTGQEKLFF